This T cell receptor (beta chain) comes out of a study of T cell responses to AZD1222 COVID-19 vaccine. General study results and limits: Across the whole spike, CD4 TCRs peaked at regions 160-218 and 743-854.

The CDR3 is 12 residues long. Per the germline V gene, CDR1 is ENHRY and CDR2 is SYGVKD. Trimming cost V 10 bases and J 8 bases, with 15 bases left between them. Clones were sequenced by immunoSEQ multiplex PCR, and TCRdb holds only the in-frame ones, with some missing. The sample includes about 120,000 clones, about nine tenths seen only once; the top ten take roughly 1.1%. Comments on this clone: Its specificity is unknown.

The sequence was collected from an adult in good health. Sequenced material: peripheral blood, taken on day 0 of AZD1222 vaccination. The chain uses TRBV10-3 and TRBJ2-1, with D perhaps TRBD2 (7 bases). In nucleotides, the CDR3 is TGTGCCACCTCTTCGGGGGGCGATGAGCAGTTCTTC. Protein product: CATSSGGDEQFF.